This T cell receptor beta chain comes out of a study of Graves' ophthalmopathy and Graves' hyperthyroidism. The CDR3 is 13 amino acids. Germline-derived CDR1 and CDR2 are MNHEY and SVGEGT. V was trimmed by 0 bases and J by 3 bases, leaving 6 bases between them. Amplification targeted the TCR beta CDR3 regions, with RNA transcripts as the source material. An initial RT-PCR round employing HTBI primers preceded a second-round multiplex PCR. In TCRdb, the multiplex PCR reads were re-called with MiXCR into one record per CDR3 protein. The data contain about 210,000 distinct CDR3 sequences, less than 30% of them singletons. This clonotype was observed many times.

The clonotype comes from a man aged 45-65 years with Graves' ophthalmopathy. The sample taken for sequencing was peripheral blood. The chain is built from TRBV6-2 or TRBV6-3 and TRBJ2-7, with D hard to call. This chain's CDR3 is CASSYSEDYEQYF. CDR3 nucleotides: TGTGCCAGCAGTTACTCGGAAGACTACGAGCAGTACTTC.